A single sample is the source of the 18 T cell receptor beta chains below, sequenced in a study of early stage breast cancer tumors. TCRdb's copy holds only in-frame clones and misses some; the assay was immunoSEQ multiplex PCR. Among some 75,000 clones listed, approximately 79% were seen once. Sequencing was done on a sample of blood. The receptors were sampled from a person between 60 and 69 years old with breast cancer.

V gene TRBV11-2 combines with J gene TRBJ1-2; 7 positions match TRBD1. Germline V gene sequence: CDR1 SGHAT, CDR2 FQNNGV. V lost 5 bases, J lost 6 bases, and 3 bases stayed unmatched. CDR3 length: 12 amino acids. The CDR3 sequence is CASSHGQDGYTF. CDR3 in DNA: TGTGCCAGCAGCCACGGACAGGATGGCTACACCTTC.

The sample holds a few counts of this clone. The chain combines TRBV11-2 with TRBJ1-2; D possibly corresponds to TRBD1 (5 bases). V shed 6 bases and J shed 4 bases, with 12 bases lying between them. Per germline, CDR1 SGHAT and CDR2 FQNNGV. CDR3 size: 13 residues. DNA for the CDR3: TGTGCCAGCAGGGACCAGGGTTTCTATGGCTACACCTTC. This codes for CASRDQGFYGYTF.

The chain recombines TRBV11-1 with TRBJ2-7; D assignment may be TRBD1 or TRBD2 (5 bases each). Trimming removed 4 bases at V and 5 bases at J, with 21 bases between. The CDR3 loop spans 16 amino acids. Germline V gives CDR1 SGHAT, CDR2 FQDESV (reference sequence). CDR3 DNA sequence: TGTGCCAGCAGCTCAGGGACCCAACTTGAGGTGGACGAGCAGTACTTC. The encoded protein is CASSSGTQLEVDEQYF.

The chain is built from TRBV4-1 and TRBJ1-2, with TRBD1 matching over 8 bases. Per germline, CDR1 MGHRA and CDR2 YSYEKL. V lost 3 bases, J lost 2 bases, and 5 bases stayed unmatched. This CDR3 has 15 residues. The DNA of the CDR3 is TGCGCCAGCAGCCACGCGACAGGGGCAAACTATGGCTACACCTTC. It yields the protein CASSHATGANYGYTF.

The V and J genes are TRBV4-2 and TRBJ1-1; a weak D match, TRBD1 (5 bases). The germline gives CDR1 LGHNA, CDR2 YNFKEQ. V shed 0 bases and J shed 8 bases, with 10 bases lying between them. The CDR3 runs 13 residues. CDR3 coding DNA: TGTGCCAGCAGCCAAGATCTAAAGGGGGAAGCTTTCTTT. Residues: CASSQDLKGEAFF.

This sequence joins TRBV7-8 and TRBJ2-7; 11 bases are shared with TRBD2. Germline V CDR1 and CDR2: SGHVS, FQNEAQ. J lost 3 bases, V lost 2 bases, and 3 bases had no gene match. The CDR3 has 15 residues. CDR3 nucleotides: TGTGCCAGCAGCTTAACTAGCGGGAGCCACTACGAGCAGTACTTC. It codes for CASSLTSGSHYEQYF.

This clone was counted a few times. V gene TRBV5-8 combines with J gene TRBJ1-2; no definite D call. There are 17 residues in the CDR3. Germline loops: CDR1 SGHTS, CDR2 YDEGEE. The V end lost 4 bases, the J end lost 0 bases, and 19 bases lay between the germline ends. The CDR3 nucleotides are TGTGCCAGCAGCATTCGTGTTCCTAGGGTTGCTAACTATGGCTACACCTTC. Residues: CASSIRVPRVANYGYTF.

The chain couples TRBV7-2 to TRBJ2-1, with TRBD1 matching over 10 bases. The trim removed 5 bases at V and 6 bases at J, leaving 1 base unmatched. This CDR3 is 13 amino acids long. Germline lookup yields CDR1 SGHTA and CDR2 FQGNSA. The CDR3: CASSRDRGNEQFF. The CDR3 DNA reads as TGTGCCAGCAGCCGGGACAGGGGCAATGAGCAGTTCTTC.

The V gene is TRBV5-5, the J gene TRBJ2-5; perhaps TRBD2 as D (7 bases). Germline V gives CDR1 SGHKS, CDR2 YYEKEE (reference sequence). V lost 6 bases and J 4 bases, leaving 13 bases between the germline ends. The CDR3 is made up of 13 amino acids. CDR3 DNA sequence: TGTGCCAGCATCGCTAGGGGGGGAGAGACCCAGTACTTC. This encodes CASIARGGETQYF.

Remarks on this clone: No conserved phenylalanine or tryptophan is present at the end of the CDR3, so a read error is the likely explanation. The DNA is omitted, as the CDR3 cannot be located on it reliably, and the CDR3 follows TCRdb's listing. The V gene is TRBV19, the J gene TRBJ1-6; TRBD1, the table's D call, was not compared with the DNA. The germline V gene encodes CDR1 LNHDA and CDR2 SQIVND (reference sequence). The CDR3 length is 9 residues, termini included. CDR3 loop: CASSSPQGC.

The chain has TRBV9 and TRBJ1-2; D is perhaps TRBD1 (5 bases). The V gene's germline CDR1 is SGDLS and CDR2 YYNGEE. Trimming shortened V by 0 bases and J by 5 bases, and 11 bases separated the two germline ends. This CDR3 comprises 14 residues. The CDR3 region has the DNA TGTGCCAGCAGCGTAGTAGTTGCAGGGTATGGCTACACCTTC. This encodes CASSVVVAGYGYTF.

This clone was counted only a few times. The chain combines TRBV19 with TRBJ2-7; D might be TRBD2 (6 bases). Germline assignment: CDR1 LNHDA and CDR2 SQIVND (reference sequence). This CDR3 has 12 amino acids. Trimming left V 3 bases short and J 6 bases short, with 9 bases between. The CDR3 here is CASSIQGGEQYF. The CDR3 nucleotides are TGTGCCAGTAGTATCCAGGGAGGCGAGCAGTACTTC.

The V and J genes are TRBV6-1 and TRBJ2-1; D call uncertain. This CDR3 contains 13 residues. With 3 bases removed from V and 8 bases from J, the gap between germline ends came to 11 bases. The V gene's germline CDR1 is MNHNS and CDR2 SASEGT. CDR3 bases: TGTGCCAGCAGTGAGCTCGGGCAGTATGAGCAGTTCTTC. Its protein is CASSELGQYEQFF.

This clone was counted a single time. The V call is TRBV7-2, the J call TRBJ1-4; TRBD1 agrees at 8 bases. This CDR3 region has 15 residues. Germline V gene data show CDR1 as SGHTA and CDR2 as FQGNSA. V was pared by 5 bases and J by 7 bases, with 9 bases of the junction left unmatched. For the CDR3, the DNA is TGTGCCAGCAGCGCCGAGAGACAGGGGAGTGAAAAACTGTTTTTT. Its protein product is CASSAERQGSEKLFF. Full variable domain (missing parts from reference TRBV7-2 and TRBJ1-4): GAGVSQSPSNKVTEKGKDVELRCDPISGHTALYWYRQSLGQGLEFLIYFQGNSAPDKSGLPSDRFSAERTGGSVSTLTIQRTQQEDSAVYLCASSAERQGSEKLFFGSGTQLSVL.

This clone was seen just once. The CDR3 DNA is TGTGCCAGCAGCCTCGACTCCTATGGCTACACCTTC. It specifies CASSLDSYGYTF. The genes are TRBV11-2 and TRBJ1-2; the D is unclear. V gave up 5 bases and J gave up 4 bases, with 8 bases separating them. This CDR3 comprises 12 residues. Per the germline V gene, CDR1 is SGHAT and CDR2 is FQNNGV.

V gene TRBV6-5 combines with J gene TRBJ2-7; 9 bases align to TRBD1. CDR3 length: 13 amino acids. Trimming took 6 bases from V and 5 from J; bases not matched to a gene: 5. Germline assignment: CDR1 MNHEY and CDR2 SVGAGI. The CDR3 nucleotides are TGTGCCAGCAGGCCTGGGACAGGGAACGAGCAGTACTTC. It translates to CASRPGTGNEQYF.

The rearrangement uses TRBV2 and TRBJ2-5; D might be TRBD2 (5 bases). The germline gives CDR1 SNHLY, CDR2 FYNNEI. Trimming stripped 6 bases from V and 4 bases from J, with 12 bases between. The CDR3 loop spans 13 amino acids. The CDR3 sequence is CASRGLAGETQYF. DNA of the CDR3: TGTGCCAGCAGAGGTCTAGCCGGAGAGACCCAGTACTTC.

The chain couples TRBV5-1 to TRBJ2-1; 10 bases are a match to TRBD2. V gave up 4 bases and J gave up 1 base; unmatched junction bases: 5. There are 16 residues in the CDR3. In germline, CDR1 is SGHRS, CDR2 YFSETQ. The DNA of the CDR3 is TGCGCCAGCAGCCGTAGCGGGGGGCAGTCCTACAATGAGCAGTTCTTC. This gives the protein CASSRSGGQSYNEQFF.